Listed below are T cell receptor beta chains from one sample, sequenced in a study of cytomegalovirus exposure and HLA in healthy donors. Profiled with immunoSEQ multiplex PCR; TCRdb holds only in-frame clones, not every one. The table includes over 150,000 clones, around 80% detected once. The material sequenced was PBMCs. The receptors here all came from a man between 25 and 39 years old in good health and CMV-seropositive. Both conserved end residues are trimmed from each CDR3. The D gene is left open where the match is weak. Expanded clones get a size class; other rows say once, few or many, or leave the size out.

length | size | V | D | CDR3
13 | - | TRBV19 | TRBD2 | ASRSGLAPTYEQY
11 | few | TRBV6-1 | TRBD1 | ASRLQGGDGYT
15 | - | TRBV18 | - | ASSPLGQISGANVLT
13 | once | TRBV13 | TRBD1 | ASSLWTGGDEKLF
14 | - | TRBV27 | TRBD1 | ASSFHLGQGAGGYT
11 | - | TRBV11-2 | - | ASSLVARDGYT
13 | - | TRBV5-4 | - | ASSFSGEMNTEAF
12 | - | TRBV28 | - | ASSVRVSNQPQH
13 | - | TRBV5-4 | TRBD2 | ASSTGLAGNYEQY
10 | - | TRBV30 | - | AWMGSSYEQY
10 | - | TRBV9 | - | ASSVSFGELF
12 | once | TRBV6-6 | TRBD1 | ASSYGTVTGELF
12 | - | TRBV5-6 | - | ASSHDGGRTEAF
14 | - | TRBV28 | - | ASSSGTEGGRSPLH
12 | - | TRBV7-3 | - | ASSLTSGAAEQY
13 | - | TRBV5-1 | TRBD1 | ASSLATGVRETQY
13 | once | TRBV5-1 | TRBD2 | ASSLGLAAHNEQF
13 | - | TRBV29-1 | - | SVEVGGSGTDTQY
11 | - | TRBV27 | - | ASSRHNLAEQY
12 | - | TRBV11-3 | TRBD2 | ASSSVSSSGVQF
13 | - | TRBV7-2 | TRBD1 | ASSGRQGAYTEAF
14 | - | TRBV5-1 | TRBD2 | ASSLGGTSGTYEQY
12 | - | TRBV27 | - | ASSSRRGSYEQY
16 | - | TRBV9 | TRBD2 | ASSGLPGTSGSSDTQY
11 | - | TRBV30 | - | AWSVGRGETQY
13 | once | TRBV2 | - | ASSGWGQIDQPQH
9 | - | TRBV19 | TRBD2 | ASSGGETQY
13 | - | TRBV27 | TRBD1 | ASSLGQGANYGYT
13 | - | TRBV2 | - | ASSPDPQVNTEAF
13 | - | TRBV14 | TRBD2 | ASSRGTSGFGRQF
14 | - | TRBV9 | TRBD2 | ASSAALAGEFNIQY
12 | - | TRBV6-1 | - | ASSEGHPGCTQY
10 | - | TRBV10-3 | TRBD1 | AIRTGVTEAF
15 | - | TRBV21-1 | - | ASSNLGTGIRTGEQY
15 | - | TRBV5-1 | TRBD2 | ASSRLTSGSSTGELF
13 | - | TRBV2 | - | ASTSQSLATHEQF
14 | - | TRBV4-2 | - | ASSQEPSAHTDTQY
13 | - | TRBV7-3 | - | ASSLGRAGGETQY
13 | - | TRBV9 | TRBD1 | ASNQGQGAYNEQF
12 | - | TRBV6-6 | TRBD1 | ASSYGDRAGKLF
13 | - | TRBV11-2 | - | ASSLEFGQSYGYT
11 | - | TRBV10-2 | TRBD1 | ASTQGAGETQY
13 | - | TRBV25-1 | - | ASSERQKLNEKLF
13 | - | TRBV15 | - | ATSRELSIFTEAF
15 | - | TRBV11-1 | TRBD2 | ASSSAKRLAGGVTQY
11 | - | TRBV19 | - | ASRWRLYTEAF
13 | once | TRBV11-2 | TRBD1 | ASSRQQGVWNEQF
12 | - | TRBV5-4 | TRBD2 | ASTGLAGSYEQY
13 | - | TRBV30 | - | AWSVTPGRAYEQY
11 | few | TRBV5-4 | - | ASSFRGSGELF
11 | once | TRBV27 | - | ASSPRTHDEAF
12 | - | TRBV5-1 | - | ASSLGDGGYEQY
12 | - | TRBV5-1 | - | ASSRTEDSYEQY
11 | - | TRBV18 | - | ASSRPGYYGYT